The 32 T cell receptor beta chains below were found in one sample sequenced in a study of OX40 agonist ivuxolimab in advanced cancers. Assay: immunoSEQ multiplex PCR; the TCRdb copy retains only in-frame clones and omits some. The sample lists tens of thousands of clones; around 87% were seen once. The specimen was CD4+ or CD8+ T cells sorted from blood, collected in a trial of the OX40 agonist ivuxolimab. The receptors originated from an adult with an advanced solid tumor such as melanoma, head and neck, liver or kidney cancer.

The chain combines TRBV4-1 with TRBJ1-1; 7 bases agree with TRBD1. CDR1 and CDR2 (germline): MGHRA, YSYEKL. This CDR3 spans 13 amino acids. V shed 0 bases and J 5 bases; nucleotides not matched to a gene: 0. The CDR3 DNA sequence: TGCGCCAGCAGCCAAGAGGGACAGACTGAAGCTTTCTTT. The encoded protein is CASSQEGQTEAFF.

The chain links TRBV29-1 to TRBJ1-1; D not certain. The V gene's germline CDR1 is SQVTM and CDR2 ANQGSEA. CDR3 length: 11 residues. With 4 bases removed from V and 6 bases from J, the gap between germline ends came to 9 bases. In DNA, the CDR3 is TGCAGCGTTGTAACAGCAGCTGAAGCTTTCTTT. This gives the protein CSVVTAAEAFF.

The V and J genes are TRBV19 and TRBJ1-4, with D possibly matching TRBD1 (5 bases). The CDR3 runs to 14 residues. Trimming stripped 4 bases from V and 7 bases from J, with 13 bases between. Germline-derived CDR1 and CDR2 are LNHDA and SQIVND (reference sequence). The CDR3 DNA sequence: TGTGCCAGTAGTACAGTCGGGACGGCTGAAAAACTGTTTTTT. This sequence encodes CASSTVGTAEKLFF.

The V gene is TRBV15, the J gene TRBJ1-2; tentatively, D is TRBD1 (5 bases). Trimming took 0 bases from V and 3 from J, leaving 8 bases between them. CDR1 and CDR2 from the germline V gene are LNHNV and YYDKDF (reference sequence). The CDR3 extends over 14 amino acids. The CDR3 coding sequence is TGTGCCACCAGCAGAGATCGAGGGGACTATGGCTACACCTTC. Its protein is CATSRDRGDYGYTF.

This chain joins TRBV6-4 and TRBJ1-1, with D possibly matching TRBD1 (6 bases). Looked up from germline, CDR1 is MRHNA and CDR2 is SNTAGT. V gave up 0 bases and J gave up 5 bases, with 10 bases separating them. This CDR3 has 14 amino acids. The CDR3 DNA follows: TGTGCCAGCAGTGACTCGACAGGTCTGACTGAAGCTTTCTTT. This sequence encodes CASSDSTGLTEAFF.

This clone was observed once. V is TRBV6-1 and J is TRBJ1-1; D not resolved. Trimming stripped 2 bases from V and 0 bases from J, with 7 bases between. The germline V gene encodes CDR1 MNHNS and CDR2 SASEGT. There are 14 residues in the CDR3. Here the CDR3 DNA reads TGTGCCAGCAGTGAATCCCCGGTGAACACTGAAGCTTTCTTT. The encoded protein is CASSESPVNTEAFF.

The gene calls are TRBV9 and TRBJ1-1; D is undetermined. V was trimmed by 0 bases and J by 6 bases, leaving 9 bases between them. The CDR3 is 13 amino acids. Germline-derived CDR1 and CDR2 are SGDLS and YYNGEE. The CDR3 region has the DNA TGTGCCAGCAGCGTAGGTATTTTTTCTGAAGCTTTCTTT. Translation gives CASSVGIFSEAFF.

Concerning this clone: A read error may produce the germline difference seen at one junction end. The chain couples TRBV28 to TRBJ1-5; unclear D gene. The CDR3 is 15 amino acids. Germline loops: CDR1 MDHEN, CDR2 SYDVKM. CDR3 nucleotide sequence: TGTGCAAGCAGTTTAGCGGGGTTTAATCCCAAGCCCCAGCATTTT. Protein product: CASSLAGFNPKPQHF.

Notes on this clone: Other DNA sequences within the sample encode an identical CDR3. The CDR3 DNA is TGCAGCGTTGGGGCAGGTCGGGGGGGAAAGACCCAGTACTTC. Translated, it gives CSVGAGRGGKTQYF. The chain uses TRBV29-1 and TRBJ2-5; 8 bases match TRBD2. The germline V gene has CDR1 SQVTM and CDR2 ANQGSEA. The length of the CDR3 is 14 residues. J gave up 6 bases and V 4 bases, and 10 bases lay outside the gene matches.

The chain is built from TRBV11-1 and TRBJ2-7, with D hard to call. Trimming pared 4 bases from V and 6 bases from J, leaving 16 bases between. Per the germline V gene, CDR1 is SGHAT and CDR2 is FQDESV (reference sequence). CDR3 size: 14 residues. DNA of the CDR3: TGTGCCAGCAGCTCACAGAGTTCCCCCTCCGAGCAGTACTTC. This sequence encodes CASSSQSSPSEQYF.

The gene calls are TRBV4-1 and TRBJ2-3; D might be TRBD1 (5 bases). The CDR3 covers 15 residues. Per germline, CDR1 MGHRA and CDR2 YSYEKL. Trimming removed 4 bases at V and 4 bases at J, with 15 bases between. DNA of the CDR3: TGCGCCAGCAGCCGAGATCAAGGGGCCGCAGATACGCAGTATTTT. This sequence encodes CASSRDQGAADTQYF.

The chain is built from TRBV4-2 and TRBJ1-2; TRBD1 is a possible D gene (5 bases). The CDR3 is made up of 13 amino acids. Deletions cut 0 bases from V and 3 bases from J, with 5 bases between. In germline, CDR1 is LGHNA, CDR2 YNFKEQ. CDR3 protein: CASSQEGHYGYTF. DNA for the CDR3: TGTGCCAGCAGCCAAGAGGGACACTATGGCTACACCTTC.

The chain employs TRBV2 and TRBJ1-2; unclear D gene. CDR3 length equals 13 residues. Germline CDR1 is SNHLY and CDR2 is FYNNEI. The V gene lost 3 bases and the J gene lost 6 bases, with 11 bases spanning the gap. Here the CDR3 DNA reads TGTGCCAGCAGTGAGGTGGACGTTAATGGCTACACCTTC. Its protein is CASSEVDVNGYTF. Full variable domain (missing parts from reference TRBV2 and TRBJ1-2): EPEVTQTPSHQVTQMGQEVILRCVPISNHLYFYWYRQILGQKVEFLVSFYNNEISEKSEIFDDQFSVERPDGSNFTLKIRSTKLEDSAMYFCASSEVDVNGYTFGSGTRLTVV.

The genes are TRBV4-1 and TRBJ2-7; D may be TRBD2 (5 bases). The V gene lost 4 bases and the J gene lost 5 bases, with 21 bases spanning the gap. Per the germline V gene, CDR1 is MGHRA and CDR2 is YSYEKL. The CDR3 spans 16 residues. DNA for the CDR3: TGCGCCAGCAGCCCGGCCGGACGGGGTGCTGTCCACGAGCAGTACTTC. Its translation: CASSPAGRGAVHEQYF.

The CDR3 spells CASSQVSARVNTQYF. As DNA, the CDR3 is TGCGCCAGCAGCCAAGTGAGCGCCCGGGTAAATACGCAGTATTTT. V gene TRBV4-1 combines with J gene TRBJ2-3; unclear D gene. This CDR3 is built from 15 residues. V was clipped by 1 base and J by 7 bases, with 15 bases between them. CDR1 and CDR2 from the germline V gene are MGHRA and YSYEKL.

The gene calls are TRBV9 and TRBJ1-1; D may be TRBD1 (6 bases). Germline-derived CDR1 and CDR2 are SGDLS and YYNGEE. The CDR3 sequence is 15 residues long. The V and J ends lost 0 bases and 6 bases respectively, with 15 bases between them. The CDR3 protein is CASSVAPSRGAEAFF. The CDR3 DNA reads TGTGCCAGCAGCGTAGCTCCGTCCAGGGGCGCTGAAGCTTTCTTT.

CDR3 coding DNA: TGTGCCACCAGCAGAGATCACGGGCAGGGGGGAAAGTCACTGTTTTTT. Protein sequence: CATSRDHGQGGKSLFF. This chain connects TRBV15 to TRBJ1-4; 7 nucleotides match TRBD1. V lost 0 bases and J lost 13; bases outside the gene matches: 14. This CDR3 comprises 16 residues. Looked up from germline, CDR1 is LNHNV and CDR2 is YYDKDF (reference sequence).

In this sample, this clone turned up once. The chain joins TRBV19 to TRBJ2-7; 11 bases line up with TRBD2. Germline CDR1 reads LNHDA; CDR2 reads SQIVND (reference sequence). After removal of 2 bases from V and 4 bases from J, the junction contained 1 base not matched to a gene. This CDR3 contains 14 residues. CDR3 DNA: TGTGCCAGTAGTATAACTAGCGGGGGTTACGAGCAGTACTTC. Amino acids: CASSITSGGYEQYF.

In DNA form, the CDR3 reads TGTGCCAGCAGCTTGGCACAGCCGATCGAAAAACTGTTTTTT. Its translation: CASSLAQPIEKLFF. This chain connects TRBV5-5 to TRBJ1-4; D uncertain. Trimming took 0 bases from V and 8 from J, leaving 11 bases between them. The CDR3 length is 14 residues. Germline V gene data show CDR1 as SGHKS and CDR2 as YYEKEE (reference sequence). Full variable domain (outside the CDR3, taken from reference TRBV5-5 and TRBJ1-4): DAGVTQSPTHLIKTRGQQVTLRCSPISGHKSVSWYQQVLGQGPQFIFQYYEKEERGRGNFPDRFSARQFPNYSSELNVNALLLGDSALYLCASSLAQPIEKLFFGSGTQLSVL.

This sequence joins TRBV19 and TRBJ2-1; the D is unclear. The CDR3 has 12 amino acids. Germline V CDR1 and CDR2: LNHDA, SQIVND (reference sequence). Trimming cost V 4 bases and J 6 bases, with 7 bases left between them. CDR3 amino acids: CASSTGFNEQFF. CDR3 coding DNA: TGTGCCAGTAGTACCGGATTCAATGAGCAGTTCTTC.

The chain recombines TRBV5-5 with TRBJ2-5; 7 bases match TRBD1. This CDR3 contains 14 residues. The V and J ends lost 4 bases and 4 bases, in that order; junction bases with no gene match: 7. Germline lookup yields CDR1 SGHKS and CDR2 YYEKEE (reference sequence). The CDR3 sequence: CASSLGDSSETQYF. The CDR3 DNA sequence: TGTGCCAGCAGCCTGGGGGACAGCTCAGAGACCCAGTACTTC. The whole variable domain, remainder taken from reference TRBV5-5 and TRBJ2-5, is DAGVTQSPTHLIKTRGQQVTLRCSPISGHKSVSWYQQVLGQGPQFIFQYYEKEERGRGNFPDRFSARQFPNYSSELNVNALLLGDSALYLCASSLGDSSETQYFGPGTRLLVL.

CDR3 nucleotides: TGTGCCAGCAGCCAAGATCAGGTCGGGGGGCGGATCACAGATACGCAGTATTTT. Encoded protein: CASSQDQVGGRITDTQYF. V gene TRBV14 combines with J gene TRBJ2-3; the D gene is possibly TRBD2 (7 bases). Trimming took 0 bases from V and 2 from J, leaving 18 bases between them. From germline, CDR1 is SGHDN and CDR2 FVKESK. The CDR3 spans 18 residues.

The V call is TRBV4-3, the J call TRBJ2-6; D possibly corresponds to TRBD1 (5 bases). The ends were cut back, 2 bases at V and 11 bases at J, with 22 bases in the middle. Germline V gene sequence: CDR1 LGHNA, CDR2 YSLEER. The CDR3 consists of 17 residues. The CDR3 reads CASSQQTGFEVRDVLTF. Here the CDR3 DNA reads TGCGCCAGCAGCCAACAAACAGGTTTTGAAGTTCGAGACGTCCTGACTTTC.

The chain combines TRBV14 with TRBJ1-1; D is undetermined. Trimming removed 2 bases at V and 1 base at J, with 5 bases between. Looked up from germline, CDR1 is SGHDN and CDR2 is FVKESK. The length of the CDR3 is 13 residues. CDR3 bases: TGTGCCAGCAGCCAATACAGGAACACTGAAGCTTTCTTT. This encodes CASSQYRNTEAFF.

The chain uses TRBV27 and TRBJ1-2; D is unclear. This CDR3 is 14 amino acids long. The germline gives CDR1 MNHEY, CDR2 SMNVEV (reference sequence). With 2 bases removed from V and 4 bases from J, the gap between germline ends came to 11 bases. This CDR3 reads CASSLGRPSYGYTF. CDR3 DNA: TGTGCCAGCAGTTTAGGGAGGCCCTCCTATGGCTACACCTTC.

The V gene is TRBV7-9, the J gene TRBJ1-1; no reliable D call. The V end was cut by 4 bases, the J end by 6 bases, with 9 bases between. Germline CDR1 reads SEHNR; CDR2 reads FQNEAQ (reference sequence). The CDR3 is made up of 12 amino acids. The chain's CDR3 is CASSYGPAEAFF. In nucleotides, the CDR3 is TGTGCCAGCAGCTATGGCCCCGCTGAAGCTTTCTTT. The full variable domain, rest sourced from reference TRBV7-9 and TRBJ1-1, is DTGVSQNPRHKITKRGQNVTFRCDPISEHNRLYWYRQTLGQGPEFLTYFQNEAQLEKSRLLSDRFSAERPKGSFSTLEIQRTEQGDSAMYLCASSYGPAEAFFGQGTRLTVV.

This chain connects TRBV9 to TRBJ2-1; a weak D match, TRBD1 (6 bases). There are 15 residues in the CDR3. V gave up 1 base and J gave up 6 bases, with 14 bases separating them. CDR1 is SGDLS, CDR2 YYNGEE, per germline. The CDR3 loop is CASSVQGISFNEQFF. The CDR3 DNA follows: TGTGCCAGCAGCGTACAGGGGATAAGCTTCAATGAGCAGTTCTTC.

The chain uses TRBV5-1 and TRBJ2-6; the D is unclear. The V gene lost 3 bases and the J gene lost 2 bases, with 6 bases spanning the gap. Germline CDR1 reads SGHRS; CDR2 reads YFSETQ. The CDR3 loop spans 14 amino acids. CDR3 residues: CASSSQAGANVLTF. The CDR3, as DNA: TGCGCCAGCAGCTCCCAAGCTGGGGCCAACGTCCTGACTTTC. The variable domain in full, completed from reference TRBV5-1 and TRBJ2-6, reads KAGVTQTPRYLIKTRGQQVTLSCSPISGHRSVSWYQQTPGQGLQFLFEYFSETQRNKGNFPGRFSGRQFSNSRSEMNVSTLELGDSALYLCASSSQAGANVLTFGAGSRLTVL.

This clone was seen a single time. The genes are TRBV25-1 and TRBJ1-1; tentatively, D is TRBD1 (5 bases). Trimming removed 7 bases at V and 1 base at J, with 25 bases between. CDR3 length: 18 residues. Germline V gene data show CDR1 as MGHDK and CDR2 as SYGVNS. CDR3 residues: CASKGSQMWGRGNTEAFF. The CDR3 DNA sequence: TGTGCCAGCAAGGGGAGTCAAATGTGGGGAAGGGGGAACACTGAAGCTTTCTTT.

V usage is TRBV7-2 and J usage is TRBJ2-2; 8 bases line up with TRBD1. Germline V gene sequence: CDR1 SGHTA, CDR2 FQGNSA. Unmatched junction bases numbered 3, after V lost 5 bases and J lost 4 bases. There are 14 residues in the CDR3. CDR3 sequence reads: CASSKDRVTGELFF. Written as DNA, the CDR3 is TGTGCCAGCAGCAAGGACAGGGTCACCGGGGAGCTGTTTTTT.

V is TRBV30 and J is TRBJ1-4; 8 bases agree with TRBD1. The CDR3 length is 13 residues. In germline, CDR1 is GTSNPN, CDR2 SVGIG (reference sequence). V shed 2 bases and J 8 bases; nucleotides not matched to a gene: 4. The CDR3 spells CAWSQGAEEKLFF. In DNA, the CDR3 is TGTGCCTGGAGTCAGGGGGCGGAGGAAAAACTGTTTTTT.

The chain has TRBV10-3 and TRBJ2-3; D call uncertain. Germline loops: CDR1 ENHRY, CDR2 SYGVKD. The CDR3 contains 13 residues. The V end lost 3 bases, the J end lost 4 bases, and 8 bases lay between the germline ends. The CDR3 DNA sequence: TGTGCCATCAGTGACTCTGGACCAGATACGCAGTATTTT. It is translated as CAISDSGPDTQYF.